This paragraph covers one TCR beta chain sequence. The antigen is undetermined. Germline CDR1 and CDR2: MDHEN and SYDVKM. V lost 6 bases to trimming and J lost 8 bases, with 14 bases between them. This CDR3 region has 14 residues. This sample is drawn from a study of OX40 agonist ivuxolimab in advanced cancers. In the study overall: The mean age was roughly 60 years, ranging from roughly 23 to 80, with more than 70% of participants male. Checkpoint inhibitors had been given previously to roughly 40% of patients.

Study-level results: The study observed clonal expansion of CD4+ and CD8+ blood T cells by week 6 at 0.1 to 3.0 mg/kg. Individuals who were partial responders at 0.1-3.0 mg/kg had clonal expansion that ranked among the lowest.

Sequencing used immunoSEQ multiplex PCR; TCRdb keeps in-frame clones, though not all of them. The top ten hold 0.31% of the sample, which has around 100,000 clones, roughly nine tenths seen once. The sample was CD4+ or CD8+ T cells sorted from blood, taken in a trial of the OX40 agonist ivuxolimab. This TCR was recovered from an adult with an advanced solid tumor such as melanoma, head and neck, liver or kidney cancer. The V gene is TRBV28, the J gene TRBJ1-6; D is ambiguous. This CDR3 is CASSFDGVDSPLHF. CDR3 nucleotides: TGTGCCAGCAGCTTCGACGGGGTTGATTCACCCCTCCACTTT.